Below, 5 T cell receptor beta chains from the same sample are listed, as sequenced in a study of shared clonotypes between healthy human individuals. Repertoires were generated with immunoSEQ multiplex PCR, while TCRdb's copy carries only in-frame clones and drops some. This sample carries approximately 470,000 clones, around 73% of them seen once, and the ten largest clones take about 12%. Sequences were obtained from PBMCs. The source of these receptors is a woman between 35 and 50 years old in good health. Some clones in this sample may be carry-over from other donors' samples.

The chain combines TRBV27 with TRBJ1-1, with D possibly being TRBD1 (5 bases). V lost 3 bases, J lost 1 base, and 9 bases lay in between. Germline lookup yields CDR1 MNHEY and CDR2 SMNVEV (reference sequence). The CDR3 is 14 residues long. This CDR3 reads CASSLIGGNTEAFF. Written as DNA, the CDR3 is TGTGCCAGCAGTTTGATCGGGGGGAACACTGAAGCTTTCTTT.

The chain employs TRBV9 and TRBJ2-1; 11 nucleotides line up with TRBD2. Losses at the gene ends were 1 base for V and 7 bases for J; bases not matched to a gene: 4. The germline V gene has CDR1 SGDLS and CDR2 YYNGEE. This CDR3 spans 15 amino acids. Written as DNA, the CDR3 is TGTGCCAGCAGCGTACTAGCGGGAGGCATAAATGAGCAGTTCTTC. Translating gives CASSVLAGGINEQFF.

This clone was seen just once. The chain employs TRBV7-2 and TRBJ1-6, with D possibly being TRBD1 (5 bases). Per germline, CDR1 SGHTA and CDR2 FQGNSA. V lost 1 base and J lost 10, with 11 bases in between. This CDR3 region has 14 residues. The CDR3 sequence is CASSLEGLRSPLHF. In DNA form, the CDR3 reads TGTGCCAGCAGCTTAGAGGGACTAAGGTCACCCCTCCACTTT. Together with reference TRBV7-2 and TRBJ1-6, the CDR3 gives the full variable domain: GAGVSQSPSNKVTEKGKDVELRCDPISGHTALYWYRQSLGQGLEFLIYFQGNSAPDKSGLPSDRFSAERTGGSVSTLTIQRTQQEDSAVYLCASSLEGLRSPLHFGNGTRLTVT.

This rearrangement joins TRBV7-8 to TRBJ2-7, with D perhaps being TRBD1 or TRBD2 (5 bases each). V was clipped by 7 bases and J by 2 bases, with 18 bases between them. Germline assignment: CDR1 SGHVS and CDR2 FQNEAQ. CDR3 length: 15 residues. The CDR3 nucleotides read TGTGCCAGCACCCCCGGGGCTAGGGCCACCTACGAGCAGTACTTC. The encoded protein is CASTPGARATYEQYF.

This clone was observed a few times. The rearrangement joins TRBV7-9 to TRBJ2-7; D gene ambiguous. This CDR3 contains 12 residues. V was shortened by 7 bases and J by 6 bases, with 13 bases between the two germline ends. The germline gives CDR1 SEHNR, CDR2 FQNEAQ (reference sequence). The CDR3 DNA sequence: TGTGCCAGCATAAGCACCAGAGGCGAGCAGTACTTC. It codes for CASISTRGEQYF. The full variable domain, completed using reference TRBV7-9 and TRBJ2-7, is DTGVSQNPRHKITKRGQNVTFRCDPISEHNRLYWYRQTLGQGPEFLTYFQNEAQLEKSRLLSDRFSAERPKGSFSTLEIQRTEQGDSAMYLCASISTRGEQYFGPGTRLTVT.